This TCR beta chain derives from a study of cytomegalovirus exposure and HLA in healthy donors. This CDR3 is built from 14 residues. Germline V lookup: CDR1 SGHNT, CDR2 YYREEE (reference sequence). V lost 0 bases to trimming and J lost 5 bases, with 12 bases between them. Study findings and constraints: Associated with cytomegalovirus, according to the listing, were fewer than 200 TCR beta chains. Rare TCR sequences dominated, though some public TCRs recurred in many donors.

On this clone: Antigen unknown.

Produced via immunoSEQ multiplex PCR; TCRdb's table is partial and in-frame only. The sample has roughly 65,000 clones, approximately 91% seen once; the top ten hold 3.1%. This clonotype originated in a man younger than 35 in good health and CMV-seronegative. Sequenced sample: PBMCs. V gene TRBV5-4 combines with J gene TRBJ2-7; the D is unclear. In DNA form, the CDR3 reads TGTGCCAGCAGCTTGGTTCTAGAGTCCCACGAGCAGTACTTC. This sequence encodes CASSLVLESHEQYF.